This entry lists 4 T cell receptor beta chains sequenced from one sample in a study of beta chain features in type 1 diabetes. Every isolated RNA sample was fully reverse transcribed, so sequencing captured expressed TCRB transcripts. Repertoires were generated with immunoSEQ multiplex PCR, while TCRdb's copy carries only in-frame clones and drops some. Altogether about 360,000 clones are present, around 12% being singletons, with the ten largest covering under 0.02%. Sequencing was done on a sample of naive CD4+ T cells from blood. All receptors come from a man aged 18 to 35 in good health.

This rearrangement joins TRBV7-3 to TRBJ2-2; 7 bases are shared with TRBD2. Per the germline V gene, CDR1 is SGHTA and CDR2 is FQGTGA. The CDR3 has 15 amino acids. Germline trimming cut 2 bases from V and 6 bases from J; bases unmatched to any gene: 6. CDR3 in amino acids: CASSLWRLAPGELFF. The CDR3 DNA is TGTGCCAGCAGCTTATGGAGACTAGCCCCCGGGGAGCTGTTTTTT.

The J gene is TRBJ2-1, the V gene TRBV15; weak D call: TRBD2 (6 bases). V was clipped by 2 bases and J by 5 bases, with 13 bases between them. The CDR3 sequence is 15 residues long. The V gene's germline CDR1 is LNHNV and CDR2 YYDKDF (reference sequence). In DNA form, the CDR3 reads TGTGCCACCAGCAGATTGTGGGACTGGGACAATGAGCAGTTCTTC. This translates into CATSRLWDWDNEQFF.

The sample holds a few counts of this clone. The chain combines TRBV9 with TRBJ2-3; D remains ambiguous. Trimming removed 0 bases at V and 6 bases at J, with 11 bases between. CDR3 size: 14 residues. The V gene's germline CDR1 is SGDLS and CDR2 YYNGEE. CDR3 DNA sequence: TGTGCCAGCAGCGTAGGGCGGTCCCGCGATACGCAGTATTTT. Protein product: CASSVGRSRDTQYF.

CDR3 in DNA: TGTGCCAGCAGTGACAGGGAAAATCAGCCCCAGCATTTT. Its translation: CASSDRENQPQHF. The genes are TRBV6-1 and TRBJ1-5; possibly TRBD1 for D (5 bases). The CDR3 contains 13 residues. Deletions cut 3 bases from V and 4 bases from J, with 7 bases between. The germline CDR1 and CDR2 sequences are MNHNS and SASEGT.